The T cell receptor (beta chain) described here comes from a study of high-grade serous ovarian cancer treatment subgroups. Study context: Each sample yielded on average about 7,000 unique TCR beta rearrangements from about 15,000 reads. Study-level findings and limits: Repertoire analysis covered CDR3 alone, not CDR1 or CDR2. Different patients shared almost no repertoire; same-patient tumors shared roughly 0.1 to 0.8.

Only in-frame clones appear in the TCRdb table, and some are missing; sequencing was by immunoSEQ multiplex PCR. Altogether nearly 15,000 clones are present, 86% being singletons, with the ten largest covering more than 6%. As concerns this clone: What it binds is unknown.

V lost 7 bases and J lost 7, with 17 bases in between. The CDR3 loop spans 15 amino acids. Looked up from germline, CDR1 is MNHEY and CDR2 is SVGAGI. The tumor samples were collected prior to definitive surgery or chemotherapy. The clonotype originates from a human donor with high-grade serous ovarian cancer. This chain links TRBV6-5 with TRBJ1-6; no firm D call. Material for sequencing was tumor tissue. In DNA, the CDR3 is TGTGCCAGCAACACCCCGGCCGCGGGAAATTCACCCCTCCACTTT. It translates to CASNTPAAGNSPLHF.